The rows below give T cell receptor beta chains drawn from one sample of a study of shared clonotypes between healthy human individuals. Assay used: immunoSEQ multiplex PCR; TCRdb lists only in-frame clones, some missing. The data contain millions of clones, 85% to 95% of them singletons. The source material was naive CD4+ T cells sorted from blood. The receptors were sampled from a man aged 18 to 30 in good health. Both conserved end residues are part of each CDR3. Each record gives: V gene, J gene, D gene, clone size, CDR3 protein, CDR3 DNA. A D gene is named only where the DNA matches it firmly. Some rows mark clone size as missing; the rest say once, few, many or name a class of expanded clone.

v_call: TRBV6-1; j_call: TRBJ2-7; d_call: TRBD1; clone_size: NA; cdr3_aa: CASSATGWDPYEQYF; cdr3_nt: TGTGCCAGCAGTGCGACAGGGTGGGATCCCTACGAGCAGTACTTC
v_call: TRBV5-4; j_call: TRBJ2-7; d_call: TRBD2; clone_size: NA; cdr3_aa: CASSRSGTSFYEQYF; cdr3_nt: TGTGCCAGCAGTCGGTCCGGGACTAGCTTCTACGAGCAGTACTTC
v_call: TRBV5-4; j_call: TRBJ2-2; d_call: NA; clone_size: NA; cdr3_aa: CASSWAANLNTGELFF; cdr3_nt: TGTGCCAGCAGCTGGGCGGCGAACCTAAACACCGGGGAGCTGTTTTTT
v_call: TRBV30; j_call: TRBJ1-4; d_call: NA; clone_size: NA; cdr3_aa: CAWSARDEKLFF; cdr3_nt: TGTGCCTGGAGTGCTAGGGATGAAAAACTGTTTTTT
v_call: TRBV7-9; j_call: TRBJ1-4; d_call: TRBD1; clone_size: NA; cdr3_aa: CASSSRQGGRNEKLFF; cdr3_nt: TGTGCCAGCAGCTCACGACAGGGGGGGAGGAATGAAAAACTGTTTTTT
v_call: TRBV10-2; j_call: TRBJ2-1; d_call: NA; clone_size: NA; cdr3_aa: CASSASGTVINEQFF; cdr3_nt: TGCGCCAGCAGTGCCTCCGGGACGGTCATCAATGAGCAGTTCTTC
v_call: TRBV30; j_call: TRBJ2-2; d_call: NA; clone_size: NA; cdr3_aa: CAYRDSAGGELFF; cdr3_nt: TGTGCCTACCGGGACTCCGCGGGTGGGGAGCTGTTTTTT
v_call: TRBV2; j_call: TRBJ1-5; d_call: NA; clone_size: once; cdr3_aa: CASSATGIDQPQHF; cdr3_nt: TGTGCCAGCAGTGCCACAGGGATTGATCAGCCCCAGCATTTT
v_call: TRBV2; j_call: TRBJ2-3; d_call: TRBD2; clone_size: NA; cdr3_aa: CASKLGVKLSSGYNTDTQYF; cdr3_nt: TGTGCCAGCAAATTAGGGGTAAAGCTGTCTAGCGGTTACAACACAGATACGCAGTATTTT
v_call: TRBV11-3; j_call: TRBJ2-2; d_call: NA; clone_size: once; cdr3_aa: CASSPLPTSDTGELFF; cdr3_nt: TGTGCCAGCAGCCCCCTACCCACGTCGGACACCGGGGAGCTGTTTTTT